The 32 T cell receptor beta chains below all came from one sample that was sequenced in a study of OX40 agonist ivuxolimab in advanced cancers. Sequencing used immunoSEQ multiplex PCR; TCRdb keeps in-frame clones, though not all of them. The sample yields around 100,000 clones, around 89% seen once. The sample here was CD4+ or CD8+ T cells sorted from blood, taken in a trial of the OX40 agonist ivuxolimab. These receptors were collected from an adult with an advanced solid tumor such as melanoma, head and neck, liver or kidney cancer.

This sequence joins TRBV29-1 and TRBJ2-5; either TRBD1 or TRBD2 may supply D (5 bases each). Between the trimmed V and J ends, which lost 6 bases and 5 bases, there was a span of 16 bases. CDR3 size: 13 residues. CDR1 SQVTM and CDR2 ANQGSEA come from the germline V gene. The CDR3 reads CSVFRGEGETQYF. The CDR3 DNA follows: TGCAGCGTCTTCCGAGGGGAAGGGGAGACCCAGTACTTC.

The CDR3 protein is CASITTGVHSNQPQHF. For the CDR3, the DNA is TGTGCCAGTATAACGACAGGGGTTCATAGCAATCAGCCCCAGCATTTT. The chain has TRBV19 and TRBJ1-5, with 8 bases identical to TRBD1. The germline CDR1 and CDR2 sequences are LNHDA and SQIVND (reference sequence). The J segment lost 0 bases and the V segment lost 7 bases, leaving 8 bases of the junction unmatched. This CDR3 is built from 16 residues.

This clone was seen only a few times. The same CDR3 arises from other DNA sequences in this sample as well. The gene calls are TRBV5-4 and TRBJ2-7; D is unclear. The V end was cut by 0 bases, the J end by 0 bases, with 10 bases between. Germline CDR1 is SGHNT and CDR2 is YYREEE (reference sequence). CDR3 length: 15 residues. CDR3 sequence: CASSLGTLSSYEQYF. In DNA form, the CDR3 reads TGTGCCAGCAGCTTGGGGACCCTGAGCTCCTACGAGCAGTACTTC.

The chain employs TRBV27 and TRBJ2-5, with 8 bases lining up with TRBD2. After removal of 7 bases from V and 5 bases from J, the junction contained 18 bases not matched to a gene. In germline, CDR1 is MNHEY, CDR2 SMNVEV (reference sequence). CDR3 length: 17 residues. CDR3 in DNA: TGTGCCAGCAAACCACGGGTTTCTCGGGAGGGCTTTGAGACCCAGTACTTC. As protein: CASKPRVSREGFETQYF.

This chain links TRBV6-5 with TRBJ2-7; 7 nucleotides align to TRBD1. Germline V lookup: CDR1 MNHEY, CDR2 SVGAGI. With 5 bases clipped from V and 2 bases from J, the junction kept 6 bases outside the gene matches. The length of the CDR3 is 14 residues. The CDR3 spells CASSRQGSTYEQYF. The CDR3 nucleotides read TGTGCCAGCAGTAGACAGGGATCGACCTACGAGCAGTACTTC.

The chain carries TRBV5-1 and TRBJ2-5, with 8 positions matching TRBD2. CDR1 and CDR2 from the germline V gene are SGHRS and YFSETQ. This CDR3 has 16 residues. The V segment lost 0 bases and the J segment 2 bases; nucleotides outside the gene matches: 6. CDR3 residues: CASSLALAGLQETQYF. CDR3 nucleotides: TGCGCCAGCAGCTTGGCATTAGCGGGATTACAAGAGACCCAGTACTTC.

This chain uses TRBV19 with TRBJ2-3; the match to TRBD2 covers 11 bases. CDR1 and CDR2 from the germline V gene are LNHDA and SQIVND (reference sequence). V was clipped by 5 bases and J by 6 bases; unmatched bases: 7. The CDR3 contains 15 residues. The CDR3 DNA reads TGTGCCAGTAGTTTCACTAGCGGGAGAATGGATACGCAGTATTTT. As protein: CASSFTSGRMDTQYF.

The gene calls are TRBV27 and TRBJ1-2, with 7 bases aligning to TRBD1. This CDR3 has 12 amino acids. Germline V gene sequence: CDR1 MNHEY, CDR2 SMNVEV (reference sequence). J was trimmed by 4 bases and V by 6 bases; bases with no gene match: 2. This CDR3 is CASRGTVYGYTF. The CDR3 DNA is TGTGCCAGCAGGGGGACAGTCTATGGCTACACCTTC.

This clone turned up a few times. J is TRBJ2-2 and V is TRBV30, with 11 nucleotides matching TRBD2. Germline V gene sequence: CDR1 GTSNPN, CDR2 SVGIG (reference sequence). With 2 bases clipped from V and 4 bases from J, the junction kept 9 bases outside the gene matches. The CDR3 covers 17 residues. The CDR3, as DNA: TGTGCCTGGAGTTCTCCCCGACTAGCGGGACCCACCGGGGAGCTGTTTTTT. Protein: CAWSSPRLAGPTGELFF. The full variable domain, with the rest looked up from reference TRBV30 and TRBJ2-2, is SQTIHQWPATLVQPVGSPLSLECTVEGTSNPNLYWYRQAAGRGLQLLFYSVGIGQISSEVPQNLSASRPQDRQFILSSKKLLLSDSGFYLCAWSSPRLAGPTGELFFGEGSRLTVL.

Notes on this clone: A read error may produce the germline difference seen at one junction end. The rearrangement joins TRBV28 to TRBJ2-7; D unresolved. The CDR3 has 13 residues. Germline CDR1 and CDR2: MDHEN and SYDVKM. The CDR3 coding sequence is TGTGCCAGCAGTCCAAGCCCTAACTACGGGCAGTACTTC. Translating it yields CASSPSPNYGQYF.

The chain recombines TRBV5-1 with TRBJ2-7; a weak D match, TRBD2 (6 bases). Trimming took off 4 bases at V and 1 base at J, with 18 bases between the two ends. The germline CDR1 and CDR2 sequences are SGHRS and YFSETQ. This CDR3 is built from 16 residues. The CDR3 reads CASSRNRAGNSYEQYF. CDR3 in DNA: TGCGCCAGCAGCCGAAATAGGGCGGGAAATTCCTACGAGCAGTACTTC.

The rearrangement links TRBV7-2 to TRBJ2-7; 10 bases are shared with TRBD1. CDR1 and CDR2 (germline): SGHTA, FQGNSA. V lost 5 bases to trimming and J lost 2 bases; unmatched junction nucleotides: 3. This CDR3 comprises 14 residues. CDR3 sequence reads: CASSRQGATYEQYF. In DNA, the CDR3 is TGTGCCAGCAGCCGACAGGGGGCTACCTACGAGCAGTACTTC.

Worth noting for this clone: The sample contains more than one DNA sequence encoding this CDR3. V is TRBV6-1 and J is TRBJ1-2; D may be TRBD1 (5 bases). Trimming pared 7 bases from V and 4 bases from J, leaving 10 bases between. Germline V lookup: CDR1 MNHNS, CDR2 SASEGT. This CDR3 has 12 residues. CDR3 nucleotides: TGTGCCAGCACGCGGGGCAGCTATGGCTACACCTTC. Its protein is CASTRGSYGYTF.

The V gene is TRBV9, the J gene TRBJ1-4; D is ambiguous. V was shortened by 0 bases and J by 5 bases, with 5 bases between the two germline ends. Germline V lookup: CDR1 SGDLS, CDR2 YYNGEE. The CDR3 is 13 residues long. CDR3 protein: CASSVGSNEKLFF. The CDR3, as DNA: TGTGCCAGCAGCGTAGGGTCAAATGAAAAACTGTTTTTT.

The chain joins TRBV7-9 to TRBJ2-5; 12 bases map to TRBD1. Trimming took 5 bases from V and 4 from J; bases not matched to a gene: 11. Germline values: CDR1 SEHNR, CDR2 FQNEAQ (reference sequence). The CDR3 consists of 17 residues. DNA for the CDR3: TGTGCCAGCAGCCATACACCGGGACAGGGGGCGAGAGAGACCCAGTACTTC. Residues: CASSHTPGQGARETQYF.

The gene calls are TRBV7-3 and TRBJ2-2; 7 bases agree with TRBD2. The CDR3 is 15 amino acids. Germline V gene sequence: CDR1 SGHTA, CDR2 FQGTGA. With 6 bases clipped from V and 1 base from J, the junction kept 5 bases outside the gene matches. The CDR3 is CASRALAVNTGELFF. The CDR3 DNA is TGTGCCAGCAGGGCCCTAGCGGTGAACACCGGGGAGCTGTTTTTT.

The chain links TRBV5-8 to TRBJ1-3; 7 nucleotides line up with TRBD1. This CDR3 is 15 amino acids long. The germline gives CDR1 SGHTS, CDR2 YDEGEE. V shed 4 bases and J 0 bases; nucleotides not matched to a gene: 4. The CDR3 DNA reads TGTGCCAGCAGCAAGGGACAGCGCTCTGGAAACACCATATATTTT. This codes for CASSKGQRSGNTIYF.

The chain joins TRBV5-1 to TRBJ1-5; D not certain. V dropped 0 bases and J dropped 7 bases, with 14 bases sitting between them. The CDR3 totals 15 residues. Germline-derived CDR1 and CDR2 are SGHRS and YFSETQ. The CDR3 loop is CASSLGLGLGQPQHF. The CDR3 DNA follows: TGCGCCAGCAGCTTGGGCCTCGGCCTCGGACAGCCCCAGCATTTT.

The V call is TRBV19, the J call TRBJ1-2; 7 positions match TRBD1. V shed 9 bases, J shed 4 bases, and the junction held 8 bases outside the gene matches. CDR1 is LNHDA, CDR2 SQIVND, per germline (reference sequence). This CDR3 contains 13 residues. CDR3 DNA: TGTGCCAGCAACAGGGGATCTTCCTATGGCTACACCTTC. This encodes CASNRGSSYGYTF.

The chain employs TRBV5-1 and TRBJ2-3; D might be TRBD1 (5 bases). The CDR3 totals 15 residues. CDR1 is SGHRS and CDR2 is YFSETQ in the germline V gene. The V gene lost 0 bases and the J gene lost 4 bases, with 12 bases spanning the gap. The CDR3 DNA reads TGCGCCAGCAGCTTGGCAGGGATCAGGGCAGATACGCAGTATTTT. Translated: CASSLAGIRADTQYF.

The V call is TRBV28, the J call TRBJ1-5; TRBD1 might be the D (5 bases). Trimming cost V 6 bases and J 0 bases, with 15 bases left between them. Germline loops: CDR1 MDHEN, CDR2 SYDVKM. The CDR3 is 16 residues long. The DNA for the CDR3 is TGTGCCAGCAGGGGGTCGTGGGGACTTAGCAATCAGCCCCAGCATTTT. Translating it yields CASRGSWGLSNQPQHF.

The V and J genes are TRBV6-1 and TRBJ1-2; 9 bases are a match to TRBD1. Germline assignment: CDR1 MNHNS and CDR2 SASEGT. J lost 4 bases, V lost 3 bases, and 9 bases had no gene match. The CDR3 contains 16 residues. This CDR3 reads CASSDSRTGETYGYTF. The DNA of the CDR3 is TGTGCCAGCAGTGATTCCCGGACAGGGGAAACCTATGGCTACACCTTC.

The gene calls are TRBV30 and TRBJ2-1; possibly TRBD2 for D (6 bases). Trimming shortened V by 2 bases and J by 9 bases, and 14 bases separated the two germline ends. The CDR3 has 13 residues. The V gene's germline CDR1 is GTSNPN and CDR2 SVGIG (reference sequence). The CDR3 sequence: CAWSTTSFSEQFF. As DNA, the CDR3 is TGTGCCTGGAGTACCACTAGCTTTTCTGAGCAGTTCTTC.

The chain is built from TRBV7-2 and TRBJ2-3, with 8 bases identical to TRBD2. Germline V gene sequence: CDR1 SGHTA, CDR2 FQGNSA. Losses at the gene ends were 3 bases for V and 7 bases for J; bases not matched to a gene: 9. The CDR3 extends over 15 amino acids. As DNA, the CDR3 is TGTGCCAGCAGCTTTCCCAGCGGGAGTTCAAATACGCAGTATTTT. Amino acids: CASSFPSGSSNTQYF.

The chain has TRBV6-1 and TRBJ1-5; weak D call: TRBD1 (6 bases). The CDR3 runs to 15 residues. Per germline, CDR1 MNHNS and CDR2 SASEGT. The V end was cut by 8 bases, the J end by 5 bases, with 19 bases between. The CDR3 bases are TGTGCCAGCTTATTCGGCAGGGGATTCGATCAGCCCCAGCATTTT. It encodes CASLFGRGFDQPQHF.

The J gene is TRBJ2-5, the V gene TRBV4-2; D gene unclear. V dropped 0 bases and J dropped 3 bases, with 5 bases sitting between them. The germline V gene has CDR1 LGHNA and CDR2 YNFKEQ. The CDR3 runs to 13 residues. Written as DNA, the CDR3 is TGTGCCAGCAGCCAAGACACCGAAGAGACCCAGTACTTC. Protein sequence: CASSQDTEETQYF.

This clone has only one observation. The genes are TRBV2 and TRBJ1-6, with a weak D call TRBD1 (5 bases). From germline, CDR1 is SNHLY and CDR2 FYNNEI. This CDR3 has 13 residues. V lost 8 bases and J 4 bases, leaving 9 bases between the germline ends. In DNA form, the CDR3 reads TGTGCCAGCCGGGACTTTTATAATTCACCCCTCCACTTT. As protein: CASRDFYNSPLHF.

The chain combines TRBV27 with TRBJ1-1; D is undetermined. CDR1 and CDR2 (germline): MNHEY, SMNVEV (reference sequence). V lost 4 bases and J 6 bases, leaving 6 bases between the germline ends. This CDR3 has 11 residues. DNA of the CDR3: TGTGCCAGCAGTTCTCGCTCTGAAGCTTTCTTT. It is translated as CASSSRSEAFF.

This rearrangement joins TRBV5-6 to TRBJ2-7; 13 bases agree with TRBD2. CDR3 length equals 15 residues. Looked up from germline, CDR1 is SGHDT and CDR2 is YYEEEE. Losses at the gene ends were 3 bases for V and 3 bases for J; bases not matched to a gene: 3. The CDR3 loop reads CASSSGLAGVYEQYF. CDR3 bases: TGTGCCAGCAGCTCTGGACTAGCGGGGGTCTACGAGCAGTACTTC.

This sequence joins TRBV6-5 and TRBJ2-1; the D gene is possibly TRBD2 (6 bases). Trimming took off 10 bases at V and 2 bases at J, with 9 bases between the two ends. CDR3 size: 12 residues. Germline lookup yields CDR1 MNHEY and CDR2 SVGAGI. The CDR3 sequence is CAIGGTYNEQFF. The CDR3 DNA reads as TGTGCCATCGGAGGGACCTACAATGAGCAGTTCTTC.

This clone was seen only a few times. V gene TRBV12-5 combines with J gene TRBJ1-5; D remains ambiguous. Trimming cost V 3 bases and J 2 bases, with 11 bases left between them. The CDR3 consists of 15 residues. The germline V gene has CDR1 LGHNT and CDR2 FRNRAP. The CDR3 DNA sequence: TGTGCTAGTGGTTTTTTTCCGGGTGGCAATCAGCCCCAGCATTTT. Translated: CASGFFPGGNQPQHF.

The rearrangement uses TRBV18 and TRBJ1-4; D is unresolved. The V gene's germline CDR1 is KGHSH and CDR2 LQKENI. CDR3 size: 13 residues. With 6 bases removed from V and 6 bases from J, the gap between germline ends came to 11 bases. The CDR3 DNA is TGTGCCAGCTCCCGGCGGATGGATGAAAAACTGTTTTTT. Protein product: CASSRRMDEKLFF. The whole variable domain, filled in from reference TRBV18 and TRBJ1-4, reads NAGVMQNPRHLVRRRGQEARLRCSPMKGHSHVYWYRQLPEEGLKFMVYLQKENIIDESGMPKERFSAEFPKEGPSILRIQQVVRGDSAAYFCASSRRMDEKLFFGSGTQLSVL.